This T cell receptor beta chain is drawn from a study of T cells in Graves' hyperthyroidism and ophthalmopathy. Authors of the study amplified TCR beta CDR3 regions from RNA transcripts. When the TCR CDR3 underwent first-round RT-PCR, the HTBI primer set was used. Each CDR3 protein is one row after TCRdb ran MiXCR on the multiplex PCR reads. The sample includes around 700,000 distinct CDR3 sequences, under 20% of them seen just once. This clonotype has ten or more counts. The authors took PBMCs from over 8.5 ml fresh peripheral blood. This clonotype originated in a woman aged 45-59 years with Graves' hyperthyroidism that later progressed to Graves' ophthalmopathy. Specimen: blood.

CDR3: CASSLGDRPYEQYF. CDR3 sequence (DNA): TGTGCCAGCAGCTTGGGTGACAGACCCTACGAGCAGTACTTC. The chain links TRBV5-6 to TRBJ2-7, with D perhaps matching TRBD1 (5 bases). Germline-derived CDR1 and CDR2 are SGHDT and YYEEEE. The CDR3 consists of 14 residues. V dropped 0 bases and J dropped 2 bases, with 9 bases sitting between them.